Shown below are 25 T cell receptor beta chains from a single sample sequenced in a study of radiation and T cells in renal cell carcinoma. The time point denotes: baseline pretreatment blood. As for treatment: 15 Gy SBRT to primary tumor, nephrectomy 4 weeks later. The repertoire was sequenced with immunoSEQ multiplex PCR; TCRdb's copy has only in-frame clones and lacks some. The sample consists of about 91,000 clones, roughly four fifths of them appearing once. Sequencing used blood, obtained from a patient whose treatment included radiotherapy and nephrectomy. All receptors derive from a man aged 55 to 70 with renal cell carcinoma.

The chain recombines TRBV4-1 with TRBJ2-7; 10 positions match TRBD2. The CDR3 is made up of 17 amino acids. J was trimmed by 5 bases and V by 1 base; bases with no gene match: 11. Germline CDR1 is MGHRA and CDR2 is YSYEKL. The CDR3 sequence is CASSQVPPVAGGNEQYF. Written as DNA, the CDR3 is TGCGCCAGCAGCCAAGTTCCACCCGTAGCGGGAGGAAACGAGCAGTACTTC.

This rearrangement joins TRBV28 to TRBJ1-4; D not resolved. This CDR3 contains 14 residues. The germline CDR1 and CDR2 sequences are MDHEN and SYDVKM. Between the trimmed V and J ends, which lost 2 bases and 4 bases, there was a span of 8 bases. The chain's CDR3 is CASSLLWGNEKLFF. DNA of the CDR3: TGTGCCAGCAGTTTACTCTGGGGTAATGAAAAACTGTTTTTT.

The V call is TRBV4-3, the J call TRBJ2-2; 8 bases align to TRBD2. Germline lookup yields CDR1 LGHNA and CDR2 YSLEER. The CDR3 covers 17 residues. The trim removed 1 base at V and 5 bases at J, leaving 9 bases unmatched. The CDR3: CASSQGIAGTLTGELFF. The CDR3 coding sequence is TGCGCCAGCAGCCAAGGCATAGCGGGAACCCTAACCGGGGAGCTGTTTTTT.

The chain joins TRBV19 to TRBJ1-5; D gene unclear. The CDR3 runs 15 residues. CDR1 and CDR2 from the germline V gene are LNHDA and SQIVND (reference sequence). Trimming shortened V by 0 bases and J by 7 bases, and 13 bases separated the two germline ends. Here the CDR3 reads CASSIEIGRQQPQHF. The CDR3 coding sequence is TGTGCCAGTAGTATAGAGATCGGCAGGCAGCAGCCCCAGCATTTT.

The chain has TRBV14 and TRBJ2-1; D is unclear. The CDR3 loop spans 13 amino acids. The V gene's germline CDR1 is SGHDN and CDR2 FVKESK. The ends were cut back, 3 bases at V and 9 bases at J, with 12 bases in the middle. The CDR3 loop is CASSQPAGGEQFF. The CDR3 bases are TGTGCCAGCAGCCAGCCGGCAGGCGGTGAGCAGTTCTTC. Together with reference TRBV14 and TRBJ2-1, the CDR3 gives the full variable domain: EAGVTQFPSHSVIEKGQTVTLRCDPISGHDNLYWYRRVMGKEIKFLLHFVKESKQDESGMPNNRFLAERTGGTYSTLKVQPAELEDSGVYFCASSQPAGGEQFFGPGTRLTVL.

The rearrangement uses TRBV19 and TRBJ2-2; TRBD1 matches 8 bases. The CDR3 contains 11 residues. The germline gives CDR1 LNHDA, CDR2 SQIVND (reference sequence). CDR3 loop: CGTGGTGELFF. DNA for the CDR3: TGTGGAACAGGGGGCACCGGGGAGCTGTTTTTT.

The DNA for the CDR3 is TGTGCCAGCAGTTACGCGGAGGCGACTGAAGCTTTCTTT. This codes for CASSYAEATEAFF. The chain joins TRBV6-5 to TRBJ1-1, with no clear D. The V end was cut by 2 bases, the J end by 5 bases, with 9 bases between. CDR3 size: 13 residues. Germline V gene lookup returns CDR1 MNHEY and CDR2 SVGAGI.

J is TRBJ1-1 and V is TRBV11-1; the match to TRBD1 covers 9 bases. CDR1 is SGHAT and CDR2 is FQDESV in the germline V gene (reference sequence). The CDR3 is 14 residues long. J lost 4 bases, V lost 5 bases, and 5 bases had no gene match. CDR3 residues: CASSLQGASTEAFF. CDR3 in DNA: TGTGCCAGCAGCCTACAGGGGGCCAGCACTGAAGCTTTCTTT.

In this sample, this clone turned up once. The chain recombines TRBV28 with TRBJ2-5; 8 bases map to TRBD1. Germline CDR1 and CDR2: MDHEN and SYDVKM. The trim removed 3 bases at V and 0 bases at J, leaving 6 bases unmatched. The CDR3 length is 16 residues. The CDR3 DNA is TGTGCCAGCAGTTTCCGCGACAGGGGTTACCAAGAGACCCAGTACTTC. Its translation: CASSFRDRGYQETQYF.

This chain links TRBV9 with TRBJ2-5; TRBD1 is a possible D gene (5 bases). V lost 0 bases and J lost 6, with 18 bases in between. Germline lookup yields CDR1 SGDLS and CDR2 YYNGEE. There are 16 residues in the CDR3. The CDR3 DNA follows: TGTGCCAGCAGCGTAGGCCCAGGGTGGATGGGGCAGACCCAGTACTTC. Amino acid sequence: CASSVGPGWMGQTQYF.

This chain joins TRBV6-1 and TRBJ1-1, with D tentatively TRBD1 (5 bases). V was trimmed by 3 bases and J by 0 bases, leaving 17 bases between them. Germline CDR1 reads MNHNS; CDR2 reads SASEGT. The CDR3 length is 17 residues. The CDR3 DNA reads as TGTGCCAGCAGTGATTTACCCCGACAGAGGGTGAACACTGAAGCTTTCTTT. This translates into CASSDLPRQRVNTEAFF.

The genes are TRBV15 and TRBJ2-1, with TRBD2 matching over 7 bases. Per germline, CDR1 LNHNV and CDR2 YYDKDF (reference sequence). The CDR3 totals 16 residues. With V trimmed by 5 bases and J by 7 bases, 14 bases remained unmatched. CDR3 loop: CATSPDGGSLRNEQFF. The CDR3 nucleotides read TGTGCCACCAGCCCCGATGGCGGGAGTCTCCGGAATGAGCAGTTCTTC. The full variable domain, in which reference TRBV15 and TRBJ2-1 provide the parts outside the CDR3, is DAMVIQNPRYQVTQFGKPVTLSCSQTLNHNVMYWYQQKSSQAPKLLFHYYDKDFNNEADTPDNFQSRRPNTSFCFLDIRSPGLGDTAMYLCATSPDGGSLRNEQFFGPGTRLTVL.

In its sample, this clone was seen once. The chain combines TRBV7-9 with TRBJ1-5; D not resolved. The germline CDR1 and CDR2 sequences are SEHNR and FQNEAQ (reference sequence). The germline V and J ends were trimmed by 0 bases and 9 bases, with 9 bases remaining between them. The CDR3 loop spans 13 amino acids. CDR3 sequence reads: CASSLAAEGPQHF. CDR3 nucleotides: TGTGCCAGCAGCTTAGCGGCCGAGGGGCCCCAGCATTTT.

In this sample, this clone turned up once. V usage is TRBV4-1 and J usage is TRBJ2-1; TRBD2 agrees at 7 bases. Unmatched junction bases numbered 5, after V lost 4 bases and J lost 2 bases. The V gene's germline CDR1 is MGHRA and CDR2 YSYEKL. This CDR3 contains 15 residues. CDR3 amino acids: CASSRQRDPYNEQFF. DNA for the CDR3: TGCGCCAGCAGCCGTCAGCGGGACCCCTACAATGAGCAGTTCTTC.

The V and J genes are TRBV5-1 and TRBJ1-2; the D gene is possibly TRBD1 (6 bases). The CDR3 runs 15 residues. Germline-derived CDR1 and CDR2 are SGHRS and YFSETQ. The V end lost 0 bases, the J end lost 4 bases, and 13 bases lay between the germline ends. The CDR3 DNA follows: TGCGCCAGCAGCTTGGGGGCAGGGGAAGGCTATGGCTACACCTTC. This sequence encodes CASSLGAGEGYGYTF.

This sequence joins TRBV19 and TRBJ1-5; D is ambiguous. Trimming took off 5 bases at V and 5 bases at J, with 10 bases between the two ends. Germline CDR1 reads LNHDA; CDR2 reads SQIVND (reference sequence). The CDR3 loop spans 13 amino acids. The CDR3 DNA reads as TGTGCCAGTAGTTACAGTCGCGATCAGCCCCAGCATTTT. It codes for CASSYSRDQPQHF.

The rearrangement links TRBV5-1 to TRBJ2-7; D gene unclear. The CDR3 runs 13 residues. The V end lost 2 bases, the J end lost 0 bases, and 6 bases lay between the germline ends. Germline V CDR1 and CDR2: SGHRS, YFSETQ. CDR3 loop: CASSFQYSYEQYF. The CDR3, as DNA: TGCGCCAGCAGCTTCCAGTACTCCTACGAGCAGTACTTC.

V is TRBV4-3 and J is TRBJ1-3; D call uncertain. This CDR3 has 18 residues. Deletions cut 0 bases from V and 0 bases from J, with 15 bases between. The germline gives CDR1 LGHNA, CDR2 YSLEER. CDR3 protein: CASSQDRVKGSSGNTIYF. CDR3 in DNA: TGCGCCAGCAGCCAAGATCGGGTGAAAGGCAGCTCTGGAAACACCATATATTTT.

This chain joins TRBV27 and TRBJ2-5; perhaps TRBD1 as D (5 bases). The germline V gene encodes CDR1 MNHEY and CDR2 SMNVEV (reference sequence). V was shortened by 5 bases and J by 4 bases, with 17 bases between the two germline ends. The CDR3 extends over 15 amino acids. The CDR3 region has the DNA TGTGCCAGCAGTATAACAGGATATCCTCCAGAGACCCAGTACTTC. Residues: CASSITGYPPETQYF.

The rearrangement joins TRBV30 to TRBJ2-7; 8 nucleotides align to TRBD2. The CDR3 extends over 12 amino acids. V dropped 2 bases and J dropped 8; count of bases not matched to a gene: 5. Germline V gene sequence: CDR1 GTSNPN, CDR2 SVGIG (reference sequence). The CDR3 region is CAWSRQREKQYF. The CDR3 DNA is TGTGCCTGGAGTAGACAGCGGGAGAAGCAGTACTTC.

The rearrangement uses TRBV7-9 and TRBJ2-7; D is possibly TRBD1 (5 bases). The ends were cut back, 3 bases at V and 1 base at J, with 7 bases in the middle. Germline values: CDR1 SEHNR, CDR2 FQNEAQ (reference sequence). This CDR3 spans 13 amino acids. In nucleotides, the CDR3 is TGTGCCAGCAGCTTTAAGGGGTCCTACGAGCAGTACTTC. This translates into CASSFKGSYEQYF.

In this sample, this clone turned up once. V is TRBV4-1 and J is TRBJ2-1, with D perhaps matching TRBD1 (5 bases). Germline V gene lookup returns CDR1 MGHRA and CDR2 YSYEKL. The CDR3 consists of 16 residues. The V gene lost 4 bases and the J gene lost 7 bases, with 20 bases spanning the gap. The CDR3 protein is CASSPRQSSLPNEQFF. The DNA for the CDR3 is TGCGCCAGCAGCCCTAGACAGTCATCTCTCCCGAATGAGCAGTTCTTC.

CDR3 residues: CASSLGWDTQYF. DNA of the CDR3: TGTGCCAGCAGTTTGGGGTGGGATACGCAGTATTTT. The V and J genes are TRBV28 and TRBJ2-3; D is unresolved. Germline loops: CDR1 MDHEN, CDR2 SYDVKM. The CDR3 is made up of 12 amino acids. The V gene lost 3 bases and the J gene lost 6 bases, with 7 bases spanning the gap.

This clone has a single count. CDR3 bases: TGTGCCAGCAGCCGCTCGGGGACAGTGAACTATGGCTACACCTTC. Protein product: CASSRSGTVNYGYTF. The chain recombines TRBV11-2 with TRBJ1-2; 7 nucleotides agree with TRBD1. In germline, CDR1 is SGHAT, CDR2 FQNNGV. The V segment lost 5 bases and the J segment 2 bases; nucleotides outside the gene matches: 8. The CDR3 contains 15 residues.

The chain links TRBV5-5 to TRBJ2-7; a possible D gene is TRBD1 (6 bases). This CDR3 has 14 residues. V lost 4 bases to trimming and J lost 2 bases, with 13 bases between them. The germline V gene has CDR1 SGHKS and CDR2 YYEKEE (reference sequence). Written as DNA, the CDR3 is TGTGCCAGCAGCCTGGGGCCAGGGGCCTACGAGCAGTACTTC. As protein: CASSLGPGAYEQYF.